The clone carrying this T cell receptor (beta chain) occurred many times. Its matching antigen is unknown. The sample originates from a study of T-cell reconstitution after alpha-beta-depleted transplantation in children. The CDR3 runs 12 residues. Between the trimmed V and J ends, which lost 6 bases and 7 bases, there was a span of 9 bases. The study's findings and limits: Several hundred rapidly expanded clones from non-depleted graft cells reportedly supplied alpha-beta T cells about two months post-transplant. Surviving recipient cells, namely T cells and thymic progenitors, were the source of high day-60 TCRbeta diversity in some patients. After one year, T-cell counts and TCRbeta diversity mostly came from new T cells.

Unique molecular identifiers were incorporated into the prepared TCRbeta library. MiXCR was run by TCRdb on the PCR reads, yielding one entry per CDR3 protein. The top ten clones hold approximately 5% of a sample with about 830,000 distinct CDR3 sequences, around 17% of them seen once. The chain joins TRBV12-3 or TRBV12-4 to TRBJ2-2; a possible D gene is TRBD2 (5 bases). This receptor was taken from a male patient younger than 18 who had a stem cell transplant for acute lymphoblastic leukemia, so the T cells may come from the graft donor. Sequenced material: PBMCs, mostly from graft donor cells, taken 360 days after TCRalphabeta/CD19-depleted stem cell transplant. CDR3: CASRRTGGELFF. In DNA form, the CDR3 reads TGTGCCAGCAGGAGGACTGGCGGGGAGCTGTTTTTT.